This T cell receptor beta chain came from a study of blood T cell repertoires in COVID-19. CDR1 is SGHNT, CDR2 YYREEE, per germline (reference sequence). Trimming shortened V by 2 bases and J by 0 bases, and 12 bases separated the two germline ends. This CDR3 has 15 amino acids. Method: immunoSEQ multiplex PCR; TCRdb's copy keeps in-frame clones and lacks some. The sample carries 300,000 to 350,000 clones, around 86% recorded once. Input material: peripheral blood. The genes are TRBV5-4 and TRBJ2-7, with a tentative D call TRBD2 (6 bases). This clonotype was obtained from a woman aged 45 to 65 with COVID-19, enrolled during active disease. The CDR3 DNA follows: TGTGCCAGCAGCTTTGGCGGGGAGAGCTCCTACGAGCAGTACTTC. Translation gives CASSFGGESSYEQYF. The complete variable domain, with remaining parts taken from reference TRBV5-4 and TRBJ2-7, reads ETGVTQSPTHLIKTRGQQVTLRCSSQSGHNTVSWYQQALGQGPQFIFQYYREEENGRGNFPPRFSGLQFPNYSSELNVNALELDDSALYLCASSFGGESSYEQYFGPGTRLTVT.